A selection of T cell receptor beta chains follows, all from one sample in a study of T-cell memory formation after mild COVID-19. TCRdb re-called the 5' RACE reads through MiXCR, storing one row per CDR3 protein. The sample consists of a few hundred thousand distinct CDR3 sequences, over 8.5% of them appearing once. Input material: PBMCs or a T cell subset sorted from them (not recorded which). The receptors stem from a young man who had mild COVID-19 (a few samples of this study predate the infection). Cell type and time point are not known. Both conserved end residues are part of each CDR3. The D gene is left open where the match is weak. Clone size, where shown, is once, few, many, or a class for clones that have expanded.

d_call clone_size j_call v_call cdr3_nt cdr3_aa
TRBD1 few TRBJ1-2 TRBV20-1 TGCAGTGCTAGAGGCCAAGGGGGCGCGAGTGGCTACACCTTC CSARGQGGASGYTF
TRBD2 - TRBJ2-2 TRBV11-3 TGTGCCAGCCGAGCGGGGCCGAACACCGGGGAGCTGTTTTTT CASRAGPNTGELFF
TRBD1 - TRBJ1-2 TRBV6-6 TGTGCCAGCACCACCGGGACAGGGGTCTTGTATGGCTACACCTTC CASTTGTGVLYGYTF
- many TRBJ2-6 TRBV7-2 TGTGCCAGCAGCCCGACCGGGGGTTCAGGGGCCAACGTCCTGACTTTC CASSPTGGSGANVLTF
- - TRBJ2-7 TRBV12-3/TRBV12-4 TGTGCCAGCAGCCCTGGCTTGCTGGTAGGGGAGCAGTACTTC CASSPGLLVGEQYF
- few TRBJ2-5 TRBV6-5 TGTGCCAGCAGTCATAGAGATACTGGGACCCAGTACTTC CASSHRDTGTQYF
TRBD2 few TRBJ2-7 TRBV5-1 TGCGCCAGCAGGGGACTAGCGGGTTTCGACGAGCAGTACTTC CASRGLAGFDEQYF
- few TRBJ2-2 TRBV5-1 TGCGCCAGCAGTCCCTTCTTTGTTAACACCGGGGAGCTGTTTTTT CASSPFFVNTGELFF
- - TRBJ2-3 TRBV6-5 TGTGCCAGCAGTTACTTGCCCCAGGCCACTAGCACAGATACGCAGTATTTT CASSYLPQATSTDTQYF
- few TRBJ2-1 TRBV9 TGTGCCAGCAGCCCGTACGGGGAGACGTACAATGAGCAGTTCTTC CASSPYGETYNEQFF
- - TRBJ2-7 TRBV5-6 TGTGCCAGCAGCTTCGGACTTCAGGGAGCGGACGAGCAGTACTTC CASSFGLQGADEQYF
TRBD1 few TRBJ1-2 TRBV4-3 TGCGCCAGCAGCCCCCGGACAGGAAGTGGCTACACCTTC CASSPRTGSGYTF
- - TRBJ2-5 TRBV6-2/TRBV6-3 TGTGCCAGCAGTCAGGGGACCCAGTACTTC CASSQGTQYF
- - TRBJ2-2 TRBV15 TGTGCCACCAGCAGCGAAGCCCCTACCGGGGAGCTGTTTTTT CATSSEAPTGELFF
- - TRBJ2-3 TRBV20-1 TGCAGCAGGGGGGGAGATACGCAGTATTTT CSRGGDTQYF
- - TRBJ2-3 TRBV5-1 TGCGCCGCAAGGGGGGGAGAAGGAGATACGCAGTATTTT CAARGGEGDTQYF
- - TRBJ2-2 TRBV11-2 TGTGCCAGCAGCTTAGTCCCCCCGCTACCCGGGTGGTCCGGGGAGCTGTTTTTT CASSLVPPLPGWSGELFF
TRBD1 - TRBJ2-1 TRBV15 TGTGCCACCAGCAGAGCCGGGACAGGGGAGTTCTTC CATSRAGTGEFF
TRBD1 many TRBJ1-1 TRBV19 TGTGCCAGTAACTCGCGGGACAGAGGGAACACTGAAGCTTTCTTT CASNSRDRGNTEAFF
- - TRBJ2-3 TRBV12-5 TGTGCTAGTGAGGGGGAGAGGCCCACAGATACGCAGTATTTT CASEGERPTDTQYF
- - TRBJ1-2 TRBV6-5 TGTGCCAGCAGTCCCCAACGAGCGTATGGCTACACCTTC CASSPQRAYGYTF
- - TRBJ1-2 TRBV5-4 TGTGCCAGCAGCCCCCGGGACGACGGAAACTATGGCTACACCTTC CASSPRDDGNYGYTF
- - TRBJ1-3 TRBV20-1 TGCAGTGCTTCCTCAGGGTTAGCTGGAAACACCATATATTTT CSASSGLAGNTIYF
- few TRBJ2-2 TRBV19 TGTGCCAGTAGTATAGCCGGGGAGCTGTTTTTT CASSIAGELFF
TRBD2 - TRBJ2-1 TRBV14 TGTGCCAGCAGCCCTGGGACTAGCGGGGGGCTCGAGGAGCAGTTCTTC CASSPGTSGGLEEQFF
TRBD1 - TRBJ2-1 TRBV9 TGTGCCAGCAGCGTGCGACAGGGTTCCTACAATGAGCAGTTCTTC CASSVRQGSYNEQFF
- few TRBJ2-3 TRBV20-1 TGCAGTGCCCCTGACCCGAGCACAGATACGCAGTATTTT CSAPDPSTDTQYF
TRBD1 - TRBJ2-7 TRBV11-2 TGTGCCAGCAGCTCAAGGACAGGAAGTGGCGAGCAGTACTTC CASSSRTGSGEQYF
TRBD2 - TRBJ2-5 TRBV5-6 TGTGCCACACAACTAGCGGGGCTTCGGGAGACCCAGTACTTC CATQLAGLRETQYF
TRBD1 - TRBJ2-2 TRBV5-6 TGTGCCAGCAGCCCCTCGACAGGGTGGTACGGGGAGCTGTTTTTT CASSPSTGWYGELFF
TRBD2 many TRBJ2-3 TRBV12-3/TRBV12-4 TGTGCCAGCAGCTGGGACTATTCGGATACGCAGTATTTT CASSWDYSDTQYF
- - TRBJ2-3 TRBV19 TGTGCCAGTACCGCGTTCACTAGCACAGATACGCAGTATTTT CASTAFTSTDTQYF
TRBD2 - TRBJ2-3 TRBV11-2 TGTGCCAGCAGCTTAGGACTAGCGGGGGAGGGTACGCAGTATTTT CASSLGLAGEGTQYF
TRBD1 - TRBJ1-1 TRBV5-5 TGTGCCAGCAGCTTGGATTGGACAGGGGTTACTGAAGCTTTCTTT CASSLDWTGVTEAFF
- - TRBJ2-1 TRBV4-2 TGTGCCAGCAGCCCCACCAAGGGATACTACAATGAGCAGTTCTTC CASSPTKGYYNEQFF
- many TRBJ2-1 TRBV5-5 TGTGCCAGCAGTCAAAATACAAGGAATGAGCAGTTCTTC CASSQNTRNEQFF
- many TRBJ2-7 TRBV7-2 TGTGCCAGCAGTTTTAGGCCTGAGGAGCAGTACTTC CASSFRPEEQYF
TRBD2 - TRBJ2-2 TRBV20-1 TGCAGTGCTAGAGCACTAGCGGGGGGAGGGGACGCCGGGGAGCTGTTTTTT CSARALAGGGDAGELFF
- - TRBJ1-5 TRBV18 TGTGCCAGCTCAACGTCTTCAGGGAATCAGCCCCAGCATTTT CASSTSSGNQPQHF
- few TRBJ2-5 TRBV4-3 TGCGCCAGCAGCCAAGATCCCCCAGGGGGGGAAGAGACCCAGTACTTC CASSQDPPGGEETQYF
- few TRBJ1-1 TRBV5-1 TGCGCCAGCAGCTTGGTGCAGCAGAACACTGAAGCTTTCTTT CASSLVQQNTEAFF
- - TRBJ2-1 TRBV5-4 TGTGCCAGCAGCTTCCAGGGGGGAGGGGGCGAGCAGGTCTTC CASSFQGGGGEQVF
TRBD1 - TRBJ2-2 TRBV12-3/TRBV12-4 TGTGCCAGCAGGGTGACAGGGACAGCCGGGGAGCTGTTTTTT CASRVTGTAGELFF
- many TRBJ2-3 TRBV7-9 TGTGCCAGCAGCGAAGGAGATACGCAGTATTTT CASSEGDTQYF
TRBD1 few TRBJ2-3 TRBV9 TGTGCCAGCAGCGGGGACAGTGGGGATACGCAGTATTTT CASSGDSGDTQYF
- few TRBJ2-3 TRBV7-2 TGTGCCAGCAAGCCCGCAACGGGAACAGATACGCAGTATTTT CASKPATGTDTQYF
- few TRBJ2-1 TRBV5-6 TGTGCCAGCAGCTTGGGATATGGGGTCAGCTCCTACAATGAGCAGTTCTTC CASSLGYGVSSYNEQFF
- - TRBJ1-2 TRBV7-2 TGTGCCAGCAGCTTAGCCACAGCATGGTCTAACTATGGCTACACCTTC CASSLATAWSNYGYTF
- few TRBJ2-7 TRBV20-1 TGCAGTGCTAGTTTGTTAAACGAGCAGTACTTC CSASLLNEQYF
- few TRBJ1-3 TRBV3-1 TGTGCCAGCAGCCAAGCGACAGGTCTCTCTGGAAACACCATATATTTT CASSQATGLSGNTIYF
- - TRBJ1-6 TRBV4-1 TGCGCCAGCAGCCAAGAGAGGGCAAATAATTCACCCCTCCACTTT CASSQERANNSPLHF
- few TRBJ1-5 TRBV9 TGTGCCAGCAGCGTAGGGGCAGCCAATCAGCCCCAGCATTTT CASSVGAANQPQHF
TRBD2 many TRBJ2-3 TRBV5-1 TGCGCCAGCAGCCTAACTAGCGGGGGCACAGATACGCAGTATTTT CASSLTSGGTDTQYF
- - TRBJ1-6 TRBV6-2/TRBV6-3 TGTGCCAGCAGTTACCGAGGACAGAGTGGGTCACCCCTCCACTTT CASSYRGQSGSPLHF
- - TRBJ1-1 TRBV20-1 TGCAGTGCTAGAGATACGAAGGTTTTGACTGAAGCTTTCTTT CSARDTKVLTEAFF
- - TRBJ1-5 TRBV6-2/TRBV6-3 - CASSSSGQGQYSNQPQHF
TRBD2 - TRBJ2-1 TRBV6-5 TGTGCCAGCAGTCGACGAGTCCTAGCGGGGGGTGAGCAGTTCTTC CASSRRVLAGGEQFF
TRBD2 - TRBJ2-2 TRBV6-5 TGTGCCAGCAGTGCCTTGGCCGGGACTAGCGGGGGGTCTAGGACCGGGGAGCTGTTTTTT CASSALAGTSGGSRTGELFF
- - TRBJ2-7 TRBV28 TGTGCCAGCAGGGACACCGGGATCCGGTTATCCTACGAGCAGTACTTC CASRDTGIRLSYEQYF